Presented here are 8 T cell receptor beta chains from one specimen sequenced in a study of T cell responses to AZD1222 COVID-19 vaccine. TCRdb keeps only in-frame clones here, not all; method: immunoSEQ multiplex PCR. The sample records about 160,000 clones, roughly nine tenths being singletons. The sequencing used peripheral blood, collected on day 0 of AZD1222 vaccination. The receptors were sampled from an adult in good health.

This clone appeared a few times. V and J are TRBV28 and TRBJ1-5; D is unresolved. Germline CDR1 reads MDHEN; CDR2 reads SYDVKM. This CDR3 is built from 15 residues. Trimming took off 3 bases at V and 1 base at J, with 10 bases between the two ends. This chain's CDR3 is CASSFSWESNQPQHF. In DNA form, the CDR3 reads TGTGCCAGCAGTTTCAGCTGGGAGAGCAATCAGCCCCAGCATTTT.

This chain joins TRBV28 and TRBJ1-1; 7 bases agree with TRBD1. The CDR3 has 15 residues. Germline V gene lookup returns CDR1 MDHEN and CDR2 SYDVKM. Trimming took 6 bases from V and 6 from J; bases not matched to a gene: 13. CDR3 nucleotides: TGTGCCAGCAGAGTATACCGGGACAGCCGTTCTGAAGCTTTCTTT. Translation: CASRVYRDSRSEAFF.

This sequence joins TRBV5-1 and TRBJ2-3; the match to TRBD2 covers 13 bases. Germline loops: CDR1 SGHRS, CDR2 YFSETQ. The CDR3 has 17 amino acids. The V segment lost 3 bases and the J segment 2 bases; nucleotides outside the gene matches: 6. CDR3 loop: CASSSVLAGGPTDTQYF. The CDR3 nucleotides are TGCGCCAGCAGCTCAGTACTAGCGGGGGGGCCCACAGATACGCAGTATTTT.

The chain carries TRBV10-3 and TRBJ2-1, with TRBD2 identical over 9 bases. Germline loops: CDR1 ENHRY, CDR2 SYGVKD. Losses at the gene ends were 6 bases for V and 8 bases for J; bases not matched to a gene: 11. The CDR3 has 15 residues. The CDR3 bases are TGTGCCATCAGCGCCCCTAGCGGGGTACGGTATGAGCAGTTCTTC. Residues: CAISAPSGVRYEQFF.

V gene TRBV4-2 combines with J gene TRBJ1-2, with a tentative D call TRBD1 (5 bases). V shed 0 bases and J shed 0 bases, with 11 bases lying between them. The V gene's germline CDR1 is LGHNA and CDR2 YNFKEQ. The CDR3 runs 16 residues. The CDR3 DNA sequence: TGTGCCAGCAGCCAAGAATCCTCGACAGCTAACTATGGCTACACCTTC. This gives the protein CASSQESSTANYGYTF.

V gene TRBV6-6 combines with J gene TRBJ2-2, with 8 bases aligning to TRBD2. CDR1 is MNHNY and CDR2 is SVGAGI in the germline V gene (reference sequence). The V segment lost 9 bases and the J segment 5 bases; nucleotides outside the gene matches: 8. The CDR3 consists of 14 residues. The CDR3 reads CASFIAGWTGELFF. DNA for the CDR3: TGTGCCAGTTTCATAGCGGGGTGGACCGGGGAGCTGTTTTTT.

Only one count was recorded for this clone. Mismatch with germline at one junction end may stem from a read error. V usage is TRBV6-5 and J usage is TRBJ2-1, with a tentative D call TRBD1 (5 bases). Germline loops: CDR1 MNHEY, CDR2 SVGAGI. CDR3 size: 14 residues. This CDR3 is CASTSTGSYDEQFF. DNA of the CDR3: TGTGCCAGCACCAGTACAGGTTCCTACGATGAGCAGTTCTTC.

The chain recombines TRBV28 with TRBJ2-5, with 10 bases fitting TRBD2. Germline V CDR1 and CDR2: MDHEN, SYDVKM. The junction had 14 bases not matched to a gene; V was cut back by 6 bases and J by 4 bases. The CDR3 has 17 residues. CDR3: CASSPRTAGGPGETQYF. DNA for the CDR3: TGTGCCAGCAGCCCTAGGACAGCGGGGGGGCCAGGAGAGACCCAGTACTTC.